This TCR beta chain originates from a study of T-cell reconstitution after alpha-beta-depleted transplantation in children. This clonotype occurred many times. Preparation of the TCRbeta library used unique molecular identifiers. TCRdb reanalysed the PCR reads using MiXCR and keeps one entry per CDR3 protein. The sample carries about 460,000 distinct CDR3 sequences, 12% recorded once. V dropped 1 base and J dropped 8 bases, with 9 bases sitting between them. Germline CDR1 and CDR2: LGHNT and FRNRAP. CDR3 size: 13 residues. This sequence was found in a human donor who donated a stem cell graft to a child with combined immunodeficiency. The sample in question was PBMCs from the stem cell graft donor, obtained from the stem cell graft. The chain carries TRBV12-5 and TRBJ2-1, with a weak D call TRBD2 (6 bases). CDR3 protein: CASGLALAYEQFF. CDR3 nucleotide sequence: TGTGCTAGTGGTTTGGCCCTAGCGTATGAGCAGTTCTTC.